This TCR beta chain is from a study of radiation and T cells in renal cell carcinoma. Study-level background: Nephrectomy followed 15 Gy stereotactic body radiation by 4 weeks.

Comment on this clone: Its antigen is not identified.

The table came from immunoSEQ multiplex PCR; TCRdb's copy has only in-frame clones and leaves some out. In the table there are approximately 94,000 clones, under 90% of which are singletons. Time point here: baseline pretreatment blood. Treatment described: 15 Gy SBRT to primary tumor, nephrectomy 4 weeks later. The study's findings and limits: From baseline, blood top tumor clonotypes peaked at 2 weeks post-radiation. No pretreatment tumor biopsies were available for baseline clonotypes.

Trimming left V 3 bases short and J 1 base short, with 12 bases between. CDR1 is MGHRA and CDR2 is YSYEKL in the germline V gene. The CDR3 is 15 amino acids. Sequences were derived from blood, sampled from a patient whose treatment included radiotherapy and nephrectomy. The TCR sequence derives from a man between 60 and 75 years old with renal cell carcinoma. The genes are TRBV4-1 and TRBJ2-5; possibly TRBD2 for D (5 bases). The CDR3 DNA follows: TGCGCCAGCAGCCAGAGGGTCCTTTCCCAAGAGACCCAGTACTTC. Translating gives CASSQRVLSQETQYF.